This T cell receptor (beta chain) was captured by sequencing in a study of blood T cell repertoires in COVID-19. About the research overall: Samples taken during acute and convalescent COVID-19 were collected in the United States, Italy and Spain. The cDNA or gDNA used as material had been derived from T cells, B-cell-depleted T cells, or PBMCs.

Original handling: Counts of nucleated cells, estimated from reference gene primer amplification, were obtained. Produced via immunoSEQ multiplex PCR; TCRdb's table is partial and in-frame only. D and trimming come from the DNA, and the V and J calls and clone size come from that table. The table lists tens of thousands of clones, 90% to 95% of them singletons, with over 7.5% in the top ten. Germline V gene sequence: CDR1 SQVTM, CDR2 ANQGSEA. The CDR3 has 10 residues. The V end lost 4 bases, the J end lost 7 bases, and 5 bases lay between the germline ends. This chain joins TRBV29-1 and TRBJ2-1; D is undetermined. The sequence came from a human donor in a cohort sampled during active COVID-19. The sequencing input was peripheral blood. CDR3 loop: CSVGANEQFF. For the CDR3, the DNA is TGCAGCGTTGGGGCGAATGAGCAGTTCTTC.